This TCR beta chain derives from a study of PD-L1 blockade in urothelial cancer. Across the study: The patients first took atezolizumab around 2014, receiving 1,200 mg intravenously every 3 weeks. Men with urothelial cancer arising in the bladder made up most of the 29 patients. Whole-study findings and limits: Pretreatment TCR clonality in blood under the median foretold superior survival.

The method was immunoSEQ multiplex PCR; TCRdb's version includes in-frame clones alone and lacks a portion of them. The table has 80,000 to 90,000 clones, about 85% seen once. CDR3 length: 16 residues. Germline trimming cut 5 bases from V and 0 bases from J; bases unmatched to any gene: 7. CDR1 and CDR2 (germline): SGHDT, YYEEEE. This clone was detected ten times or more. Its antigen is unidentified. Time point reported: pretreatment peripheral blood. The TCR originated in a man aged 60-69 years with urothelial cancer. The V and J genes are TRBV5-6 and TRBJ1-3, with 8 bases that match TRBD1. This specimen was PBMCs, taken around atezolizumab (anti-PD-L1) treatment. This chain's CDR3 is CASRRSGGFSGNTIYF. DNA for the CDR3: TGTGCCAGCAGGCGTTCAGGGGGCTTCTCTGGAAACACCATATATTTT. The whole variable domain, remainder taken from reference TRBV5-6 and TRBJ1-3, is DAGVTQSPTHLIKTRGQQVTLRCSPKSGHDTVSWYQQALGQGPQFIFQYYEEEERQRGNFPDRFSGHQFPNYSSELNVNALLLGDSALYLCASRRSGGFSGNTIYFGEGSWLTVV.